Below, 12 T cell receptor beta chains from the same sample are listed, as sequenced in a study of resident and recirculating memory T cells in vitiligo. The assay was immunoSEQ multiplex PCR, and TCRdb's table has in-frame clones only and misses some. The sample holds roughly 80,000 clones, roughly nine tenths seen once. Sequencing used blood. Receptors originate from a male donor with vitiligo.

The rearrangement joins TRBV19 to TRBJ2-2; the D gene is possibly TRBD1 (5 bases). V lost 4 bases and J 6 bases, leaving 12 bases between the germline ends. The CDR3 extends over 14 amino acids. Germline V CDR1 and CDR2: LNHDA, SQIVND (reference sequence). CDR3 loop: CASSRAGLAGELFF. CDR3 DNA: TGTGCCAGTAGTAGGGCAGGGCTGGCCGGGGAGCTGTTTTTT.

The chain joins TRBV5-8 to TRBJ2-1, with 13 bases identical to TRBD2. The CDR3 has 15 amino acids. CDR1 and CDR2 (germline): SGHTS, YDEGEE. The ends lost 0 bases at V and 7 bases at J; junction bases unmatched: 1. The CDR3 sequence: CASSLGTSGSNEQFF. CDR3 nucleotide sequence: TGTGCCAGCAGCTTGGGGACTAGCGGGAGTAATGAGCAGTTCTTC.

The sample holds one count of this clone. The V call is TRBV28, the J call TRBJ2-1, with 10 bases lining up with TRBD2. V trimming: 5 bases; J trimming: 0 bases; junction bases outside the gene matches: 19. This CDR3 spans 21 amino acids. CDR1 and CDR2 (germline): MDHEN, SYDVKM. In nucleotides, the CDR3 is TGTGCCAGCAGTCCGCATGTATATTGGACTAGCGGAGTTTCCTCCTACAATGAGCAGTTCTTC. Translating it yields CASSPHVYWTSGVSSYNEQFF.

This chain connects TRBV28 to TRBJ2-7, with 9 nucleotides matching TRBD2. The V and J ends lost 8 bases and 1 base, in that order; junction bases with no gene match: 3. The CDR3 covers 13 residues. Germline CDR1 and CDR2: MDHEN and SYDVKM. CDR3 amino acids: CASRLAESYEQYF. Written as DNA, the CDR3 is TGTGCCAGCCGACTAGCGGAGTCCTACGAGCAGTACTTC.

On this clone: This same CDR3 is encoded by further DNA sequences in the sample. The chain employs TRBV7-2 and TRBJ2-3; TRBD2 matches 8 bases. Germline CDR1 and CDR2: SGHTA and FQGNSA. CDR3 length: 14 residues. V shed 5 bases and J 5 bases; nucleotides not matched to a gene: 6. CDR3 sequence reads: CASSLGLAGDTQYF. Here the CDR3 DNA reads TGTGCCAGCAGCCTCGGACTAGCAGGAGATACGCAGTATTTT.

The chain couples TRBV25-1 to TRBJ2-2, with D perhaps matching TRBD1 (6 bases). V was shortened by 0 bases and J by 5 bases, with 10 bases between the two germline ends. This CDR3 has 15 residues. CDR1 and CDR2 (germline): MGHDK, SYGVNS. CDR3 protein: CASSEYQGLTGELFF. In DNA form, the CDR3 reads TGTGCCAGCAGTGAATATCAGGGGTTGACCGGGGAGCTGTTTTTT.

The chain carries TRBV7-9 and TRBJ2-1; tentatively, D is TRBD2 (6 bases). This CDR3 has 12 residues. The germline V and J ends were trimmed by 5 bases and 8 bases, with 10 bases remaining between them. Germline assignment: CDR1 SEHNR and CDR2 FQNEAQ (reference sequence). The CDR3 loop reads CASSPRLDEQFF. The CDR3 DNA reads TGTGCCAGCAGCCCAAGACTAGATGAGCAGTTCTTC.

The V gene is TRBV30, the J gene TRBJ2-3; 13 bases agree with TRBD2. CDR3 length: 18 amino acids. Germline CDR1 and CDR2: GTSNPN and SVGIG (reference sequence). J gave up 1 base and V 5 bases, and 12 bases lay outside the gene matches. The CDR3 coding sequence is TGTGCCTGGGGGCCTGGACTAGCGGGAGCCTGGGGCACAGATACGCAGTATTTT. Translated, it gives CAWGPGLAGAWGTDTQYF.

J is TRBJ1-5 and V is TRBV18, with D perhaps matching TRBD1 (5 bases). V gave up 4 bases and J gave up 0 bases, with 10 bases separating them. This CDR3 is built from 15 residues. Germline CDR1 and CDR2: KGHSH and LQKENI. This chain's CDR3 is CASSRTSNSNQPQHF. The DNA for the CDR3 is TGTGCCAGCTCACGGACATCAAATAGCAATCAGCCCCAGCATTTT.

The V gene is TRBV5-1, the J gene TRBJ1-3; D perhaps matches TRBD1 (6 bases). This CDR3 region has 14 residues. Trimming stripped 2 bases from V and 2 bases from J, with 8 bases between. The germline CDR1 and CDR2 sequences are SGHRS and YFSETQ. The CDR3 protein is CASSFPGAGNTIYF. CDR3 coding DNA: TGCGCCAGCAGCTTTCCAGGGGCTGGAAACACCATATATTTT.

J is TRBJ2-1 and V is TRBV30; D is undetermined. The CDR3 has 12 residues. Germline CDR1 is GTSNPN and CDR2 is SVGIG (reference sequence). With 2 bases removed from V and 8 bases from J, the gap between germline ends came to 10 bases. CDR3 loop: CAWSRRTDEQFF. The CDR3 DNA is TGTGCCTGGAGTAGAAGAACGGATGAGCAGTTCTTC.

The chain has TRBV27 and TRBJ2-5, with D tentatively TRBD2 (5 bases). This CDR3 contains 18 residues. Deletions cut 8 bases from V and 2 bases from J, with 27 bases between. CDR1 and CDR2 from the germline V gene are MNHEY and SMNVEV (reference sequence). CDR3: CASSPSIRGMGYQETQYF. The DNA for the CDR3 is TGTGCCAGCTCACCCTCGATTCGAGGGATGGGGTATCAAGAGACCCAGTACTTC.